This T cell receptor (beta chain) was recorded in a study of blood T cell repertoires in COVID-19. For the study at large: Some COVID-19 samples were acute and others convalescent; all came from the United States, Italy and Spain. Sources were T cells, B-cell-depleted T cells, or PBMCs; the material itself was cDNA or gDNA.

This clone was observed once. Assay used: immunoSEQ multiplex PCR; TCRdb lists only in-frame clones, some missing. This table holds approximately 390,000 clones, around nine tenths found once. Germline assignment: CDR1 LNHDA and CDR2 SQIVND (reference sequence). This CDR3 spans 12 amino acids. Trimming pared 8 bases from V and 10 bases from J, leaving 17 bases between. Participants spanned ages about 18 to 95 years and resided in about two dozen US areas. Participants' own reports of clinical history determined their cohort assignment. The source is a woman aged 45-65 years who had recovered from COVID-19. The sequenced sample was PBMCs or T cells enriched from blood (not recorded which). The chain uses TRBV19 and TRBJ1-1; the D gene is possibly TRBD1 (6 bases). This CDR3 is CASGTTGTIAFF. CDR3 coding DNA: TGTGCCAGTGGAACAACAGGGACCATAGCTTTCTTT.